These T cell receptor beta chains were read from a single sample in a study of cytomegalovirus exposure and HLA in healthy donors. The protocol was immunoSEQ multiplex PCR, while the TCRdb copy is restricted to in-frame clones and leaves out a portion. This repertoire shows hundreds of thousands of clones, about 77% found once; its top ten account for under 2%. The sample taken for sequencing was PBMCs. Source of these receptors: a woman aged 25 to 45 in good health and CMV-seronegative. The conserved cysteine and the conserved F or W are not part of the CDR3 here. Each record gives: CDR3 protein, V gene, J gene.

CDR3 protein: ASSYATGIQNTEAF
V gene: TRBV7-9
J gene: TRBJ1-1

CDR3 protein: ASSLGTGNGYT
V gene: TRBV19
J gene: TRBJ1-2

CDR3 protein: ASSYENRGDTEAF
V gene: TRBV6-5
J gene: TRBJ1-1

CDR3 protein: ASSLSPGLNYGYT
V gene: TRBV27
J gene: TRBJ1-2

CDR3 protein: ASSEDSSGSNEQF
V gene: TRBV10-2
J gene: TRBJ2-1

CDR3 protein: AGGLTELEQY
V gene: TRBV2
J gene: TRBJ2-7

CDR3 protein: ASSTSREAEAF
V gene: TRBV6-1
J gene: TRBJ1-1

CDR3 protein: ASRPDSFFPEAF
V gene: TRBV2
J gene: TRBJ1-1

CDR3 protein: ASSEQGRSSYEQY
V gene: TRBV6-1
J gene: TRBJ2-7

CDR3 protein: ASSSWDREDTEAF
V gene: TRBV7-6
J gene: TRBJ1-1

CDR3 protein: ASSPRPGTGGEDGYT
V gene: TRBV18
J gene: TRBJ1-2

CDR3 protein: ASSSTGLGYT
V gene: TRBV7-9
J gene: TRBJ1-2

CDR3 protein: ASSARQGPPH
V gene: TRBV19
J gene: TRBJ1-5

CDR3 protein: ASSYAGIPETQY
V gene: TRBV6-6
J gene: TRBJ2-5

CDR3 protein: SVEGGPGGSYEQY
V gene: TRBV29-1
J gene: TRBJ2-7

CDR3 protein: ASSPKETSGGSYEQY
V gene: TRBV21-1
J gene: TRBJ2-7

CDR3 protein: ASSLHRDFGKNIQY
V gene: TRBV5-5
J gene: TRBJ2-4

CDR3 protein: ASSSPTTLAGGLNEQF
V gene: TRBV7-6
J gene: TRBJ2-1

CDR3 protein: ASSSLMNTEAF
V gene: TRBV18
J gene: TRBJ1-1

CDR3 protein: ASCDGGRDNEQF
V gene: TRBV11-3
J gene: TRBJ2-1

CDR3 protein: ASSPQGIGYT
V gene: TRBV25-1
J gene: TRBJ1-2

CDR3 protein: SVVVLREQF
V gene: TRBV29-1
J gene: TRBJ2-1

CDR3 protein: AWTSGDRGGYT
V gene: TRBV30
J gene: TRBJ1-2

CDR3 protein: ASSPDTGTTEAF
V gene: TRBV18
J gene: TRBJ1-1

CDR3 protein: ASSRGLNTEAF
V gene: TRBV18
J gene: TRBJ1-1

CDR3 protein: ASSAFGQTPQH
V gene: TRBV6-5
J gene: TRBJ1-5

CDR3 protein: ASSAAGAGNTIY
V gene: TRBV7-6
J gene: TRBJ1-3

CDR3 protein: ASLLGGGNTEAF
V gene: TRBV5-1
J gene: TRBJ1-1

CDR3 protein: ASSPPQGIGGYT
V gene: TRBV18
J gene: TRBJ1-2

CDR3 protein: AWSVPEETQY
V gene: TRBV30
J gene: TRBJ2-5

CDR3 protein: ASSLEGLVPDTQY
V gene: TRBV5-1
J gene: TRBJ2-3

CDR3 protein: ASGGSGNTIY
V gene: TRBV2
J gene: TRBJ1-3

CDR3 protein: ASRVTVNTEAF
V gene: TRBV10-1
J gene: TRBJ1-1

CDR3 protein: ASSNRGNPEAF
V gene: TRBV19
J gene: TRBJ1-1

CDR3 protein: ASSGLVPREQF
V gene: TRBV6-5
J gene: TRBJ2-1

CDR3 protein: SVGGWSGRLNYNEQF
V gene: TRBV29-1
J gene: TRBJ2-1

CDR3 protein: ASSEGLAETQY
V gene: TRBV5-1
J gene: TRBJ2-5

CDR3 protein: ASRTTGEETQY
V gene: TRBV7-2
J gene: TRBJ2-5

CDR3 protein: ASSEEGSVYNEQF
V gene: TRBV2
J gene: TRBJ2-1

CDR3 protein: ASSAGTTYNEQF
V gene: TRBV2
J gene: TRBJ2-1

CDR3 protein: ASSTNGGDTEAF
V gene: TRBV6-4
J gene: TRBJ1-1

CDR3 protein: ASSPRGQNTEAF
V gene: TRBV9
J gene: TRBJ1-1

CDR3 protein: ASSFLLAVNEQF
V gene: TRBV7-9
J gene: TRBJ2-1

CDR3 protein: ASSLVGGNYGYT
V gene: TRBV5-4
J gene: TRBJ1-2

CDR3 protein: ASSLNRDGGAPLH
V gene: TRBV7-8
J gene: TRBJ1-6

CDR3 protein: ASSPDRREAF
V gene: TRBV4-1
J gene: TRBJ1-1

CDR3 protein: PGSARQEVNGYT
V gene: TRBV22-1
J gene: TRBJ1-2

CDR3 protein: ASSESPGTAYNEQF
V gene: TRBV25-1
J gene: TRBJ2-1

CDR3 protein: ASSATGSGEKLF
V gene: TRBV7-9
J gene: TRBJ1-4

CDR3 protein: ASSPGTRANTGELF
V gene: TRBV9
J gene: TRBJ2-2

CDR3 protein: ASSGEQQSSPLH
V gene: TRBV19
J gene: TRBJ1-6

CDR3 protein: ASGSLGTGYYEQY
V gene: TRBV6-1
J gene: TRBJ2-7

CDR3 protein: ASSGQVSYEQY
V gene: TRBV19
J gene: TRBJ2-7

CDR3 protein: VSSVQSGTGGLTEQY
V gene: TRBV7-2
J gene: TRBJ2-7

CDR3 protein: ASSPDSLNEKLF
V gene: TRBV2
J gene: TRBJ1-4